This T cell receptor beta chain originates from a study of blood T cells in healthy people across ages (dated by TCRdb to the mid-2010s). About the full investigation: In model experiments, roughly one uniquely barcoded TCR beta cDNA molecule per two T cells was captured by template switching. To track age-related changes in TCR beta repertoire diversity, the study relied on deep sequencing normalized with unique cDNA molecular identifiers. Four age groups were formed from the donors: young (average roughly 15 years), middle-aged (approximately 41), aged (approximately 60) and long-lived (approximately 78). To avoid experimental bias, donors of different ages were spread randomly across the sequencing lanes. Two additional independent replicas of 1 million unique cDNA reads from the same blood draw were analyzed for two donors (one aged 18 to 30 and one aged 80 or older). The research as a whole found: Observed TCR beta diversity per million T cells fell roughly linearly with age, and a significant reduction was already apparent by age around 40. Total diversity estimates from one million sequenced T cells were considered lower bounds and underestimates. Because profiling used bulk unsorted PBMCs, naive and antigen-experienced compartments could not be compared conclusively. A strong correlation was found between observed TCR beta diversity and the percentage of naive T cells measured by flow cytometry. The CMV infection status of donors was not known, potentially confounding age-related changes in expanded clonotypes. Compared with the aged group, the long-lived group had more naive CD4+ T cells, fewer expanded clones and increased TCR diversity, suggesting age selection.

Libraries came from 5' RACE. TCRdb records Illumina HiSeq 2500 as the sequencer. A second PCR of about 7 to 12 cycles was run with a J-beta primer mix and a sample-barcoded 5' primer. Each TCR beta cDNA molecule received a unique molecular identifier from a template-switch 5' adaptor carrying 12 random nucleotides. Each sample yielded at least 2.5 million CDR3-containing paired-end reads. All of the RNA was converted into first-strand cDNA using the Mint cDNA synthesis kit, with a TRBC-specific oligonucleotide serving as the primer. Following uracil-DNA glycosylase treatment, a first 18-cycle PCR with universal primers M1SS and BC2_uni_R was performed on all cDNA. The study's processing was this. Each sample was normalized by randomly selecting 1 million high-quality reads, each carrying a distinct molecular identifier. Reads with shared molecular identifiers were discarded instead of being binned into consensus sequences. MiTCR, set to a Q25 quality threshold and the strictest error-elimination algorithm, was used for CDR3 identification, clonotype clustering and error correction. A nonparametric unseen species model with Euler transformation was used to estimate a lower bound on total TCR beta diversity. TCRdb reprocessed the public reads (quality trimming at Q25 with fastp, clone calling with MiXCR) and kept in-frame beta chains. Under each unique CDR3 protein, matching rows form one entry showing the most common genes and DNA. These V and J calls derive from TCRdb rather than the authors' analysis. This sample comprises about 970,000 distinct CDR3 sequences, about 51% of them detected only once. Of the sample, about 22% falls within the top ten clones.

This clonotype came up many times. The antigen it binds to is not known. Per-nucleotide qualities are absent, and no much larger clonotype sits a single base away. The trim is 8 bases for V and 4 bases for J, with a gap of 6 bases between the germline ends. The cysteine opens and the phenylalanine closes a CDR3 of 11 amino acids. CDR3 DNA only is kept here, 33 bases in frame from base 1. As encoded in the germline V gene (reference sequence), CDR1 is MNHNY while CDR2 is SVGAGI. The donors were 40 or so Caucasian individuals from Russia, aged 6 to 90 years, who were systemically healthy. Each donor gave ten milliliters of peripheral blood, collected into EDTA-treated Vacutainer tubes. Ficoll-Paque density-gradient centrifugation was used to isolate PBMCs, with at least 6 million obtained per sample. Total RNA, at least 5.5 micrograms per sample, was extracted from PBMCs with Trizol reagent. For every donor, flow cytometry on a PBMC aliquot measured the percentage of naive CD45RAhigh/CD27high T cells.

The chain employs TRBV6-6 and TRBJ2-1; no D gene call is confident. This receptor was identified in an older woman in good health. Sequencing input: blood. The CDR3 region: CASGPYNEQFF. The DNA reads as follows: TGTGCCAGCGGGCCTTACAATGAGCAGTTCTTC.